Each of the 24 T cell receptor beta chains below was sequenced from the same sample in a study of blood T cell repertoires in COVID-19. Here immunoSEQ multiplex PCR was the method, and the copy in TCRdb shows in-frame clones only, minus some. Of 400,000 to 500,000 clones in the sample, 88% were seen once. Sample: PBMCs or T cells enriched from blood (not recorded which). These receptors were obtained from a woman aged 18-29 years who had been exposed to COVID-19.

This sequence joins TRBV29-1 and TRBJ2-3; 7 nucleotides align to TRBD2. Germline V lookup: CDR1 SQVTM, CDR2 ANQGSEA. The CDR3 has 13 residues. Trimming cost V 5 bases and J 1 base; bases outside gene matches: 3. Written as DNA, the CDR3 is TGCAGCGTTAGCGGGACCCGCACAGATACGCAGTATTTT. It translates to CSVSGTRTDTQYF.

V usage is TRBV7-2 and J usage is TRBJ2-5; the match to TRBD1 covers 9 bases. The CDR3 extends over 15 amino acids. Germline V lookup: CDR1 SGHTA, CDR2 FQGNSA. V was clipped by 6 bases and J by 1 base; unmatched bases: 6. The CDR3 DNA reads TGTGCCAGCAGGGTCCCGGGACAGGGCCAAGAGACCCAGTACTTC. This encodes CASRVPGQGQETQYF.

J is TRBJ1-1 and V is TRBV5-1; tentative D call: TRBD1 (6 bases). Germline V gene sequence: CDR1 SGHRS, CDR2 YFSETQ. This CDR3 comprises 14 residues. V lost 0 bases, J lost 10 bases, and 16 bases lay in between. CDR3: CASSLVGQSVGAFF. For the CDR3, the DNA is TGCGCCAGCAGCTTGGTAGGACAGTCGGTCGGAGCTTTCTTT.

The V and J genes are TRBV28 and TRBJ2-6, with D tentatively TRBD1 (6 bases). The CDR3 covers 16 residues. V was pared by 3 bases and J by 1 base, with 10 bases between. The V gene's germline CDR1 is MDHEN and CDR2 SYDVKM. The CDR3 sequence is CASSFQGWSGANVLTF. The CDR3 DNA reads TGTGCCAGCAGTTTCCAGGGGTGGTCTGGGGCCAACGTCCTGACTTTC.

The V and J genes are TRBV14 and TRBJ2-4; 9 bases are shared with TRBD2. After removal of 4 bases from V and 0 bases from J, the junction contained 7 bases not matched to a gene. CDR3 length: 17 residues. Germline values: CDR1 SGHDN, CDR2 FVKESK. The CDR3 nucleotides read TGTGCCAGCAGCCGTCCACCTAGCGGGGTAGCCAAAAACATTCAGTACTTC. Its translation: CASSRPPSGVAKNIQYF.

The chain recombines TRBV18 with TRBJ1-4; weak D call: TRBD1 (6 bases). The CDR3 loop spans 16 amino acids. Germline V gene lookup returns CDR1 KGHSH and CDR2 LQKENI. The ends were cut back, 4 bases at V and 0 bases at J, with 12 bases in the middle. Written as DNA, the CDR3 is TGTGCCAGCTCACGGCAGGACAGATCAACTAATGAAAAACTGTTTTTT. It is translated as CASSRQDRSTNEKLFF.

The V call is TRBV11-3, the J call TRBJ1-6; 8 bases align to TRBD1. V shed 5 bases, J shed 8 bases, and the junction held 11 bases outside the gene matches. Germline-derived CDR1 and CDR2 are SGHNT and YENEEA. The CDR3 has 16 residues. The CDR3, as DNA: TGTGCCAGCAGCGCCAAGGGACAGGAGGGTGATTCACCCCTCCACTTT. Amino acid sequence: CASSAKGQEGDSPLHF. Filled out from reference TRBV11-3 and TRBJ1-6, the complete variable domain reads EAGVVQSPRYKIIEKKQPVAFWCNPISGHNTLYWYLQNLGQGPELLIRYENEEAVDDSQLPKDRFSAERLKGVDSTLKIQPAELGDSAVYLCASSAKGQEGDSPLHFGNGTRLTVT.

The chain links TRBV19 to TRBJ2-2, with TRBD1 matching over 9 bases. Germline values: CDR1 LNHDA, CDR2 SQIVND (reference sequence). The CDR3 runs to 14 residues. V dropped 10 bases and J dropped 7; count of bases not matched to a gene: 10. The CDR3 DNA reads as TGTGCCACCGGACCGTGGGACAGGGTCGGGGAGCTGTTTTTT. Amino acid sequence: CATGPWDRVGELFF.

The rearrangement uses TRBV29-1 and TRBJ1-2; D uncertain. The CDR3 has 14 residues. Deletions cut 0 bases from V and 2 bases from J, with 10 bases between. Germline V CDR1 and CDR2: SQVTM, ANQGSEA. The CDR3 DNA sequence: TGCAGCGTTGAAGATCAGGCAGTCAACTATGGCTACACCTTC. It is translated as CSVEDQAVNYGYTF.

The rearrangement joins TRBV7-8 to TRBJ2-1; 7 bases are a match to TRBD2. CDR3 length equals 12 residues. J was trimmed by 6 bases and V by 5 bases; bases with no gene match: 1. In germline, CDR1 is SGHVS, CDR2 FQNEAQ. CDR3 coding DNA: TGTGCCAGCAGCGGGGGGGGCAATGAGCAGTTCTTC. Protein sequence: CASSGGGNEQFF.

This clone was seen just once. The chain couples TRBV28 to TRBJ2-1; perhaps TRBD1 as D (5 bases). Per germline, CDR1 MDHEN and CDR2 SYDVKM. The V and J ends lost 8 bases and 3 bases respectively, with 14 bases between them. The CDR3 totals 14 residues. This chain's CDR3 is CASGKGQLYNEQFF. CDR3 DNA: TGTGCCAGCGGTAAAGGACAACTCTACAATGAGCAGTTCTTC.

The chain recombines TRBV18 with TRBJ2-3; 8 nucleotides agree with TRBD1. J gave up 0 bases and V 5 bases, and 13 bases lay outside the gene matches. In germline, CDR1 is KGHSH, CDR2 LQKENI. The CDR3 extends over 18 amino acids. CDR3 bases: TGTGCCAGCTCATTGACAGGGGTGCGGCGAAGCAGCACAGATACGCAGTATTTT. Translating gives CASSLTGVRRSSTDTQYF.

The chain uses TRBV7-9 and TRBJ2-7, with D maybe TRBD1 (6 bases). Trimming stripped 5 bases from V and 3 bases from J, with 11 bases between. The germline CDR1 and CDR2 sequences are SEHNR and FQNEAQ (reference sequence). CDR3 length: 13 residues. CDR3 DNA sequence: TGTGCCAGCAGCCAACCGGGACACTACGAGCAGTACTTC. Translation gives CASSQPGHYEQYF.

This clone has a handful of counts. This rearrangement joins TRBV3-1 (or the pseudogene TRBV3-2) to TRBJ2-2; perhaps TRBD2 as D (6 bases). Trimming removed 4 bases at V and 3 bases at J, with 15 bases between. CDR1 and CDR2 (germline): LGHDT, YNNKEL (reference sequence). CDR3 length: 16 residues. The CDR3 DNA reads TGTGCCAGCAGCCGATACGGGAGTATCGACACCGGGGAGCTGTTTTTT. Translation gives CASSRYGSIDTGELFF.

CDR3 sequence reads: CASATGHSGNTIYF. CDR3 coding DNA: TGTGCCAGCGCGACAGGGCACTCTGGAAACACCATATATTTT. The chain uses TRBV28 and TRBJ1-3; the match to TRBD1 covers 7 bases. After removal of 8 bases from V and 0 bases from J, the junction contained 4 bases not matched to a gene. Germline V gene data show CDR1 as MDHEN and CDR2 as SYDVKM. The CDR3 totals 14 residues.

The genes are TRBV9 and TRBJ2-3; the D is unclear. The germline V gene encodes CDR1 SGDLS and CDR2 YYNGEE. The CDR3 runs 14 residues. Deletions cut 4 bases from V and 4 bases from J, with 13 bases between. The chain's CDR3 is CASSPRSGADTQYF. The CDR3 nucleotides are TGTGCCAGCAGCCCGAGGAGTGGTGCAGATACGCAGTATTTT. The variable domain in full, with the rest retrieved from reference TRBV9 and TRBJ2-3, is DSGVTQTPKHLITATGQRVTLRCSPRSGDLSVYWYQQSLDQGLQFLIQYYNGEERAKGNILERFSAQQFPDLHSELNLSSLELGDSALYFCASSPRSGADTQYFGPGTRLTVL.

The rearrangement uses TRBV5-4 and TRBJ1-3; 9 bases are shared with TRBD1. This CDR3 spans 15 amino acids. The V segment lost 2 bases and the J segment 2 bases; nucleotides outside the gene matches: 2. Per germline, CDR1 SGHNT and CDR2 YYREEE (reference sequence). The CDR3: CASSLQGAAGNTIYF. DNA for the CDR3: TGTGCCAGCAGCTTACAGGGGGCGGCTGGAAACACCATATATTTT.

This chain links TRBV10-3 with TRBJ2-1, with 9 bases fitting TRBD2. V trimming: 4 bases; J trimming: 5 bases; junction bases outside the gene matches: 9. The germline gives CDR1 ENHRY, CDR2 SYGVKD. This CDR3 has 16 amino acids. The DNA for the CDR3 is TGTGCCATCAGTGGGTCATCTAGCGGGGAAAACAATGAGCAGTTCTTC. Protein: CAISGSSSGENNEQFF.

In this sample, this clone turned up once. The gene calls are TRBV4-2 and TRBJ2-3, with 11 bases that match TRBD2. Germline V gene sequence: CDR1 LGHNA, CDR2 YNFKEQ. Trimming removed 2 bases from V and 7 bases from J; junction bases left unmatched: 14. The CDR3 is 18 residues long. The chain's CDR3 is CASSQTNILAGVLNTQYF. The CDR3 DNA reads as TGTGCCAGCAGCCAAACGAATATACTAGCGGGAGTACTAAATACGCAGTATTTT.

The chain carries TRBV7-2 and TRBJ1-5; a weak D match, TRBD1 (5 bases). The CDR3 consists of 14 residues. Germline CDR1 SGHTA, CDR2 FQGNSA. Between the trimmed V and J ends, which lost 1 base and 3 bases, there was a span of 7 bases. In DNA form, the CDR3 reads TGTGCCAGCAGCTTAGGGGGCCTCAATCAGCCCCAGCATTTT. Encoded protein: CASSLGGLNQPQHF.

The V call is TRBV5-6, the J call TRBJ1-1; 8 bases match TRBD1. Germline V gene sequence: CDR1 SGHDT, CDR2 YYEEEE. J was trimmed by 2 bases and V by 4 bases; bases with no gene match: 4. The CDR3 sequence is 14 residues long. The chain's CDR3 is CASSMGQANTEAFF. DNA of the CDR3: TGTGCCAGCAGCATGGGACAGGCTAACACTGAAGCTTTCTTT.

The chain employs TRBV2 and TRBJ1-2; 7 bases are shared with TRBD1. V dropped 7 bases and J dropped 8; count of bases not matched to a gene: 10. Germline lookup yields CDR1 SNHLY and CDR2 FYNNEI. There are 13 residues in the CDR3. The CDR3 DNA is TGTGCCAGCACCGATGACAGGGTTCACGGCTACACCTTC. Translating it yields CASTDDRVHGYTF.

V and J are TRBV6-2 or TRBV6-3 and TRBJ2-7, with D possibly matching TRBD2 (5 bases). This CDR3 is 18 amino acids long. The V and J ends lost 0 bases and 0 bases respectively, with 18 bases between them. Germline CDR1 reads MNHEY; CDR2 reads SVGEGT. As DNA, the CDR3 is TGTGCCAGCAGTTACTCCTCCACCCGCCAGCGGTTCTCCTACGAGCAGTACTTC. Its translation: CASSYSSTRQRFSYEQYF.

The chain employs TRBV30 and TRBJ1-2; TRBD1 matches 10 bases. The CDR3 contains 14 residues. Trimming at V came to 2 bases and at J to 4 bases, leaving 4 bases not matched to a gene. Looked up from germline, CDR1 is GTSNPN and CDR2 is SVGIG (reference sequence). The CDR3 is CAWSPGTGAYGYTF. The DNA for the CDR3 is TGTGCCTGGAGTCCAGGGACAGGGGCCTATGGCTACACCTTC.